This passage covers 27 T cell receptor beta chains from one sample sequenced in a study of shared clonotypes between healthy human individuals. Data came from immunoSEQ multiplex PCR; TCRdb stores just in-frame clones and leaves some out. The sample carries around 980,000 clones, roughly 74% recorded once. The specimen sequenced was memory CD4+ T cells from PBMCs. Subset defined: CD45RA-negative fraction. These receptors were obtained from a young man in good health. Some clones in this sample may be carry-over from other donors' samples.

This sequence joins TRBV6-8 and TRBJ1-4; 7 bases agree with TRBD1. V shed 10 bases, J shed 2 bases, and the junction held 13 bases outside the gene matches. This CDR3 is 16 amino acids long. Germline lookup yields CDR1 MNHGY and CDR2 SAAAGT. The CDR3 region is CANLTGSWATNEKLFF. CDR3 DNA sequence: TGTGCCAACCTGACAGGGAGTTGGGCGACTAATGAAAAACTGTTTTTT.

A single count supports this clone. This chain connects TRBV5-1 to TRBJ2-3, with 7 bases matching TRBD2. Losses at the gene ends were 1 base for V and 6 bases for J; bases not matched to a gene: 5. Per the germline V gene, CDR1 is SGHRS and CDR2 is YFSETQ. The CDR3 runs 14 residues. CDR3 nucleotides: TGCGCCAGCAGCTTGACGGGAGGTGGGGATACGCAGTATTTT. Translation gives CASSLTGGGDTQYF.

This clone was seen only once. J is TRBJ2-2 and V is TRBV4-1; D is uncertain. CDR1 and CDR2 (germline): MGHRA, YSYEKL. Trimming pared 4 bases from V and 4 bases from J, leaving 16 bases between. The CDR3 totals 16 residues. The CDR3 protein is CASSPLGVLGTGELFF. The DNA for the CDR3 is TGCGCCAGCAGCCCTCTTGGGGTGTTGGGCACCGGGGAGCTGTTTTTT.

This clone has only a few counts. The CDR3 loop reads CASSPGTGSRKLFF. CDR3 coding DNA: TGTGCCAGCAGCCCTGGGACAGGGAGTAGAAAACTGTTTTTT. This chain connects TRBV7-9 to TRBJ1-4; 9 nucleotides agree with TRBD1. V lost 5 bases and J lost 10; bases outside the gene matches: 8. The CDR3 has 14 amino acids. CDR1 SEHNR and CDR2 FQNEAQ come from the germline V gene (reference sequence).

The chain joins TRBV4-2 to TRBJ2-3, with D uncertain. CDR3 length: 14 residues. The V gene lost 2 bases and the J gene lost 2 bases, with 8 bases spanning the gap. Germline values: CDR1 LGHNA, CDR2 YNFKEQ. For the CDR3, the DNA is TGTGCCAGCAGCCAATCCGACTCCACAGATACGCAGTATTTT. This translates into CASSQSDSTDTQYF.

V is TRBV7-9 and J is TRBJ2-2; 13 nucleotides line up with TRBD2. Germline V gene data show CDR1 as SEHNR and CDR2 as FQNEAQ (reference sequence). With 6 bases clipped from V and 6 bases from J, the junction kept 4 bases outside the gene matches. CDR3 length equals 15 residues. Here the CDR3 reads CASSRTSGSAGELFF. CDR3 bases: TGTGCCAGCAGTCGGACTAGCGGGAGCGCCGGGGAGCTGTTTTTT. The complete variable domain, with remaining parts taken from reference TRBV7-9 and TRBJ2-2, reads DTGVSQNPRHKITKRGQNVTFRCDPISEHNRLYWYRQTLGQGPEFLTYFQNEAQLEKSRLLSDRFSAERPKGSFSTLEIQRTEQGDSAMYLCASSRTSGSAGELFFGEGSRLTVL.

This clone appeared once. This chain uses TRBV11-2 with TRBJ1-1; perhaps TRBD1 as D (5 bases). This CDR3 region has 14 residues. Trimming removed 5 bases at V and 4 bases at J, with 14 bases between. The germline gives CDR1 SGHAT, CDR2 FQNNGV. The CDR3, as DNA: TGTGCCAGCAGCCCAACGACAGTTTCCACTGAAGCTTTCTTT. Its protein product is CASSPTTVSTEAFF.

In regard to this clone: Within the sample, other DNA sequences also encode this same CDR3. The chain employs TRBV2 and TRBJ2-7, with 12 bases that match TRBD2. With 6 bases clipped from V and 0 bases from J, the junction kept 0 bases outside the gene matches. Germline values: CDR1 SNHLY, CDR2 FYNNEI. This CDR3 spans 14 amino acids. CDR3 region: CASRTSGSSYEQYF. CDR3 DNA: TGTGCCAGCAGGACTAGCGGGAGCTCCTACGAGCAGTACTTC.

Comments on this clone: Additional DNA sequences in this sample encode the identical CDR3. The chain employs TRBV30 and TRBJ1-5; 7 bases agree with TRBD1. The germline gives CDR1 GTSNPN, CDR2 SVGIG (reference sequence). The length of the CDR3 is 17 residues. V lost 0 bases and J lost 3; bases outside the gene matches: 11. The CDR3 spells CAWSVTGTALLNQPQHF. The CDR3 bases are TGTGCCTGGAGTGTCACCGGGACAGCTCTCCTCAATCAGCCCCAGCATTTT.

The gene calls are TRBV11-2 and TRBJ2-1; the match to TRBD2 covers 8 bases. With 3 bases clipped from V and 9 bases from J, the junction kept 10 bases outside the gene matches. The CDR3 contains 15 residues. Germline assignment: CDR1 SGHAT and CDR2 FQNNGV. This CDR3 reads CASSFTSGADGEQFF. The CDR3 DNA reads TGTGCCAGCAGCTTTACTAGCGGAGCCGATGGTGAGCAGTTCTTC.

Written as DNA, the CDR3 is TGTGCCAGCAGTAGACAGGGTAGCACAGATACGCAGTATTTT. Protein product: CASSRQGSTDTQYF. V is TRBV27 and J is TRBJ2-3; 7 bases match TRBD1. V dropped 5 bases and J dropped 0; count of bases not matched to a gene: 2. Germline CDR1 is MNHEY and CDR2 is SMNVEV (reference sequence). This CDR3 has 14 residues.

This rearrangement joins TRBV19 to TRBJ2-1; 9 bases agree with TRBD1. The CDR3 sequence is 15 residues long. V shed 4 bases, J shed 3 bases, and the junction held 4 bases outside the gene matches. Looked up from germline, CDR1 is LNHDA and CDR2 is SQIVND (reference sequence). CDR3 in DNA: TGTGCCAGTAGTACACCGGGACAGGGCTACAATGAGCAGTTCTTC. It translates to CASSTPGQGYNEQFF.

About this clone: The same CDR3 arises from other DNA sequences in this sample as well. This chain connects TRBV7-3 to TRBJ2-5; D possibly corresponds to TRBD1 (6 bases). Per the germline V gene, CDR1 is SGHTA and CDR2 is FQGTGA. CDR3 length: 14 residues. The V end lost 1 base, the J end lost 5 bases, and 11 bases lay between the germline ends. The CDR3: CASSLNTGSETQYF. In nucleotides, the CDR3 is TGTGCCAGCAGCTTAAATACAGGGAGTGAGACCCAGTACTTC.

The chain carries TRBV27 and TRBJ2-2; TRBD1 might be the D (5 bases). Deletions cut 0 bases from V and 2 bases from J, with 10 bases between. The germline V gene has CDR1 MNHEY and CDR2 SMNVEV (reference sequence). This CDR3 is built from 16 residues. Here the CDR3 reads CASSLSQGLNTGELFF. DNA of the CDR3: TGTGCCAGCAGTTTATCGCAGGGTCTAAACACCGGGGAGCTGTTTTTT.

This clone was seen a handful of times. The J gene is TRBJ2-5, the V gene TRBV18, with D perhaps given as TRBD1 or TRBD2 (6 bases each). The CDR3 runs to 14 residues. From germline, CDR1 is KGHSH and CDR2 LQKENI. V lost 3 bases and J 11 bases, leaving 19 bases between the germline ends. CDR3 residues: CASSPVGKEGEQYF. In nucleotides, the CDR3 is TGTGCCAGCTCACCCGTGGGGAAGGAGGGGGAGCAGTACTTC.

The chain uses TRBV27 and TRBJ2-6, with 8 bases fitting TRBD1. The V gene end was trimmed by 5 bases and the J gene end by 4 bases; junction bases not matched to a gene: 7. The CDR3 has 16 residues. Germline V gene data show CDR1 as MNHEY and CDR2 as SMNVEV (reference sequence). The CDR3 here is CASSPNRGTGANVLTF. As DNA, the CDR3 is TGTGCCAGCAGTCCCAACAGGGGGACCGGGGCCAACGTCCTGACTTTC.

The V call is TRBV7-9, the J call TRBJ2-3; 7 bases are shared with TRBD2. From germline, CDR1 is SEHNR and CDR2 FQNEAQ (reference sequence). V dropped 3 bases and J dropped 4; count of bases not matched to a gene: 4. The CDR3 spans 14 residues. The CDR3 DNA is TGTGCCAGCAGCTTTAGCGGGCCGCCAGATACGCAGTATTTT. This sequence encodes CASSFSGPPDTQYF.

The chain carries TRBV7-2 and TRBJ2-7; D remains ambiguous. Germline values: CDR1 SGHTA, CDR2 FQGNSA. The CDR3 loop spans 12 amino acids. V was pared by 5 bases and J by 2 bases, with 7 bases between. CDR3 nucleotide sequence: TGTGCCAGCAGCCCTGACACCTACGAGCAGTACTTC. This gives the protein CASSPDTYEQYF.

The chain carries TRBV30 and TRBJ2-5; no clear D gene. The V end was cut by 2 bases, the J end by 5 bases, with 12 bases between. The germline CDR1 and CDR2 sequences are GTSNPN and SVGIG (reference sequence). This CDR3 is 13 amino acids long. CDR3 DNA sequence: TGTGCCTGGAGTATAAACAGATGGGAGACCCAGTACTTC. Translating gives CAWSINRWETQYF.

V gene TRBV2 combines with J gene TRBJ1-2; TRBD1 matches at 7 bases. This CDR3 is built from 13 residues. With 6 bases clipped from V and 8 bases from J, the junction kept 9 bases outside the gene matches. Germline V gene lookup returns CDR1 SNHLY and CDR2 FYNNEI. CDR3: CASRGQSRDGYTF. As DNA, the CDR3 is TGTGCCAGCAGGGGACAGTCCCGTGACGGCTACACCTTC.

The chain links TRBV4-2 to TRBJ2-1; TRBD2 agrees at 12 bases. The CDR3 totals 21 residues. Germline V gene lookup returns CDR1 LGHNA and CDR2 YNFKEQ. Losses at the gene ends were 2 bases for V and 1 base for J; bases not matched to a gene: 15. This CDR3 reads CASSQSTTSGRLGLSYNEQFF. The CDR3 nucleotides are TGTGCCAGCAGCCAATCGACGACTAGCGGGAGATTGGGGTTATCCTACAATGAGCAGTTCTTC.

V usage is TRBV7-3 and J usage is TRBJ2-7; weak D call: TRBD2 (5 bases). CDR3 size: 13 residues. Per germline, CDR1 SGHTA and CDR2 FQGTGA. Between the trimmed V and J ends, which lost 5 bases and 9 bases, there was a span of 17 bases. As DNA, the CDR3 is TGTGCCAGCAGCCCCGGGATAGAGTATGGGCAGTACTTC. This gives the protein CASSPGIEYGQYF.

J is TRBJ2-7 and V is TRBV21-1; the table calls TRBD2, which could not be checked here. TRBV21-1 counts as a pseudogene. There are 19 residues in the CDR3. The CDR3 DNA follows: TGTGCCAGAGGCAGCGGTTTTTTTCCCGAGCGGGGAGCCTACTACGAGCAGTACTTC. Its translation: CARGSGFFPERGAYYEQYF.

The chain is built from TRBV7-3 and TRBJ2-5, with 9 nucleotides matching TRBD2. The J segment lost 0 bases and the V segment lost 5 bases, leaving 7 bases of the junction unmatched. CDR3 length: 16 amino acids. Per germline, CDR1 SGHTA and CDR2 FQGTGA. The CDR3 DNA reads TGTGCCAGCAGCCTTAGCGGGAGCGAGTACCAAGAGACCCAGTACTTC. Translating it yields CASSLSGSEYQETQYF.

The chain uses TRBV28 and TRBJ1-2; 7 nucleotides agree with TRBD1. CDR3 length: 17 amino acids. J gave up 4 bases and V 5 bases, and 16 bases lay outside the gene matches. Germline lookup yields CDR1 MDHEN and CDR2 SYDVKM. This chain's CDR3 is CASSAGTLLNRGYGYTF. The CDR3 DNA follows: TGTGCCAGCAGTGCCGGGACGTTACTAAACAGGGGCTATGGCTACACCTTC.

The genes are TRBV30 and TRBJ2-7, with TRBD2 identical over 7 bases. V shed 5 bases, J shed 9 bases, and the junction held 7 bases outside the gene matches. CDR1 is GTSNPN, CDR2 SVGIG, per germline (reference sequence). This CDR3 is 11 amino acids long. In DNA form, the CDR3 reads TGTGCCTGGGGGAGGGCTGTGTCGCAGTACTTC. As protein: CAWGRAVSQYF.

To note about this clone: One junction end disagrees with the germline gene, perhaps due to a read error. The chain has TRBV20-1 and TRBJ1-1; maybe TRBD1 (6 bases). Germline loops: CDR1 DFQATT, CDR2 SNEGSKA (reference sequence). The CDR3 extends over 11 amino acids. This CDR3 reads CSARAPGQYSF. In DNA, the CDR3 is TGCAGTGCTAGAGCCCCTGGACAGTACTCCTTT.